One sample yielded the 22 T cell receptor beta chains listed below, sequenced in a study of cytomegalovirus exposure and HLA in healthy donors. 13 Jbeta primers and 60 Vbeta primers were used for the PCR. TCRdb keeps only in-frame clones here, not all; method: immunoSEQ multiplex PCR. The sample lists 300,000 or so clones, 80% to 90% seen once, with more than 1.5% in the top ten. Material: PBMCs. The source of these receptors is a woman aged 40 to 49 in good health and CMV-seropositive.

The V and J genes are TRBV11-2 and TRBJ2-1, with a tentative D call TRBD1 (6 bases). Germline V lookup: CDR1 SGHAT, CDR2 FQNNGV. V dropped 4 bases and J dropped 14 bases, with 18 bases sitting between them. The CDR3 contains 13 residues. The CDR3 here is CASSSNHQGWKFF. The DNA for the CDR3 is TGTGCCAGCAGCTCTAATCACCAGGGGTGGAAGTTCTTC.

This chain connects TRBV6-6 to TRBJ2-2; 13 nucleotides align to TRBD2. CDR3 length equals 15 residues. The ends lost 6 bases at V and 6 bases at J; junction bases unmatched: 4. CDR1 MNHNY and CDR2 SVGAGI come from the germline V gene (reference sequence). CDR3 amino acids: CASSGTSGRAGELFF. DNA of the CDR3: TGTGCCAGCAGCGGAACTAGCGGGAGGGCCGGGGAGCTGTTTTTT.

V gene TRBV30 combines with J gene TRBJ2-5, with D possibly being TRBD1 (6 bases). Germline loops: CDR1 GTSNPN, CDR2 SVGIG (reference sequence). CDR3 length: 16 amino acids. Trimming shortened V by 0 bases and J by 2 bases, and 16 bases separated the two germline ends. The CDR3 bases are TGTGCCTGGAGTGTACTTGGGGGCGCAGATCAAGAGACCCAGTACTTC. Translation gives CAWSVLGGADQETQYF.

V and J are TRBV29-1 and TRBJ2-3, with 7 bases that match TRBD1. V was clipped by 7 bases and J by 6 bases; unmatched bases: 13. In germline, CDR1 is SQVTM, CDR2 ANQGSEA. CDR3 size: 14 residues. CDR3: CSGNKAGGGDTQYF. CDR3 DNA: TGCAGCGGTAATAAGGCAGGGGGTGGGGATACGCAGTATTTT.

This rearrangement joins TRBV7-3 to TRBJ1-1, with D possibly TRBD1 on 5 matching bases. The V end lost 0 bases, the J end lost 1 base, and 6 bases lay between the germline ends. The CDR3 totals 14 residues. Germline V gene sequence: CDR1 SGHTA, CDR2 FQGTGA. CDR3 nucleotide sequence: TGTGCCAGCAGCTTAACAGGGGCGAACACTGAAGCTTTCTTT. Amino acids: CASSLTGANTEAFF.

V and J are TRBV11-3 and TRBJ1-2; D gene ambiguous. With 3 bases removed from V and 3 bases from J, the gap between germline ends came to 20 bases. The V gene's germline CDR1 is SGHNT and CDR2 YENEEA. The CDR3 has 17 residues. CDR3 sequence reads: CASSLTPITSEYYGYTF. Written as DNA, the CDR3 is TGTGCCAGCAGCTTGACCCCTATTACCTCGGAGTACTATGGCTACACCTTC.

The rearrangement joins TRBV14 to TRBJ2-3; TRBD1 aligns across 7 bases. The germline V gene encodes CDR1 SGHDN and CDR2 FVKESK. The trim removed 4 bases at V and 1 base at J, leaving 8 bases unmatched. The CDR3 sequence is 16 residues long. The CDR3 protein is CASSPQQGFGTDTQYF. As DNA, the CDR3 is TGTGCCAGCAGCCCCCAACAGGGGTTCGGCACAGATACGCAGTATTTT.

The chain couples TRBV18 to TRBJ1-5; 7 bases fit TRBD1. V trimming: 3 bases; J trimming: 6 bases; junction bases outside the gene matches: 8. Germline values: CDR1 KGHSH, CDR2 LQKENI. The CDR3 is 15 residues long. CDR3 in amino acids: CASSPATGYAQPQHF. CDR3 nucleotide sequence: TGTGCCAGCTCACCTGCGACAGGGTATGCTCAGCCCCAGCATTTT.

With regard to this clone: Other nucleotide sequences in the sample specify the same CDR3. CDR3 nucleotides: TGTGCCAGCAGCTTGACTAGCGGGAGCGATGAGCAGTTCTTC. Translating it yields CASSLTSGSDEQFF. The chain has TRBV7-3 and TRBJ2-1; 12 nucleotides match TRBD2. This CDR3 is built from 14 residues. In germline, CDR1 is SGHTA, CDR2 FQGTGA. Losses at the gene ends were 3 bases for V and 8 bases for J; bases not matched to a gene: 2.

The chain is built from TRBV5-4 and TRBJ2-7; possibly TRBD2 for D (6 bases). CDR1 and CDR2 from the germline V gene are SGHNT and YYREEE (reference sequence). This CDR3 contains 17 residues. V lost 6 bases, J lost 5 bases, and 27 bases lay in between. The CDR3 here is CASTPSGGKRQTNEQYF. The CDR3 nucleotides are TGTGCCAGCACCCCTTCGGGCGGGAAACGACAAACCAACGAGCAGTACTTC.

The rearrangement uses TRBV14 and TRBJ2-5; D might be TRBD2 (5 bases). The J call may be faulty, since TRBJ2-7 better matches the DNA end. The germline V gene encodes CDR1 SGHDN and CDR2 FVKESK. This CDR3 spans 16 amino acids. CDR3 protein: CASSQGPEAFLYEQYF. The CDR3 DNA follows: TGTGCCAGCAGCCAGGGTCCGGAGGCCTTTCTCTACGAGCAGTACTTC.

This clone was detected only a few times. The CDR3 nucleotides read TGTGCCAGCAGCTTAGGAAGCGGGGGGAGCACAGATACGCAGTATTTT. It is translated as CASSLGSGGSTDTQYF. The chain recombines TRBV7-7 with TRBJ2-3; 9 bases line up with TRBD2. CDR3 length: 16 residues. Germline CDR1 is SSHAT and CDR2 is FNYEAQ (reference sequence). V gave up 1 base and J gave up 0 bases; unmatched junction bases: 2.

This rearrangement joins TRBV5-1 to TRBJ2-1, with 10 bases fitting TRBD2. This CDR3 has 15 residues. The germline V gene has CDR1 SGHRS and CDR2 YFSETQ. Trimming cost V 3 bases and J 7 bases; bases outside gene matches: 7. The CDR3 loop is CASSYTSGNVNEQFF. The CDR3, as DNA: TGCGCCAGCAGCTATACTAGCGGGAATGTGAATGAGCAGTTCTTC.

A single count supports this clone. V and J are TRBV9 and TRBJ2-7; D is unresolved. The V end was cut by 3 bases, the J end by 0 bases, with 10 bases between. Germline loops: CDR1 SGDLS, CDR2 YYNGEE. The CDR3 has 14 residues. The CDR3 protein is CASSDNPSSYEQYF. As DNA, the CDR3 is TGTGCCAGCAGCGACAATCCCAGCTCCTACGAGCAGTACTTC.

The rearrangement uses TRBV11-2 and TRBJ1-2; TRBD1 matches 7 bases. There are 14 residues in the CDR3. The germline gives CDR1 SGHAT, CDR2 FQNNGV. The junction had 3 bases not matched to a gene; V was cut back by 5 bases and J by 0 bases. CDR3 in amino acids: CASSRDRTNYGYTF. CDR3 nucleotides: TGTGCCAGCAGCAGGGACAGAACTAACTATGGCTACACCTTC.

This clone was seen once. The genes are TRBV9 and TRBJ2-2; TRBD2 matches at 8 bases. From germline, CDR1 is SGDLS and CDR2 YYNGEE. The CDR3 is made up of 17 amino acids. V shed 2 bases and J 1 base; nucleotides not matched to a gene: 7. In DNA, the CDR3 is TGTGCCAGCAGCGTCCACTTAGCGGGGCAGAACACCGGGGAGCTGTTTTTT. Translating it yields CASSVHLAGQNTGELFF.

The chain has TRBV30 and TRBJ1-2; D may be TRBD1 (6 bases). The CDR3 totals 13 residues. Germline lookup yields CDR1 GTSNPN and CDR2 SVGIG (reference sequence). The ends were cut back, 2 bases at V and 8 bases at J, with 15 bases in the middle. Here the CDR3 reads CAWSRGGKLGYTF. The CDR3 DNA sequence: TGTGCCTGGAGTAGGGGGGGCAAATTGGGCTACACCTTC.

This chain connects TRBV2 to TRBJ2-5; TRBD2 matches at 10 bases. Unmatched junction bases numbered 9, after V lost 7 bases and J lost 7 bases. Germline V gives CDR1 SNHLY, CDR2 FYNNEI. The CDR3 has 14 amino acids. The CDR3: CASTPSGRGGTQYF. Written as DNA, the CDR3 is TGTGCCAGCACACCTAGCGGGAGAGGGGGGACCCAGTACTTC.

CDR3 sequence reads: CAISATEGRQYF. The CDR3 DNA is TGTGCCATCAGCGCGACCGAGGGCAGGCAGTACTTC. The J gene is TRBJ2-7, the V gene TRBV10-3; maybe TRBD2 (5 bases). The V end lost 6 bases, the J end lost 9 bases, and 15 bases lay between the germline ends. Germline CDR1 reads ENHRY; CDR2 reads SYGVKD. The CDR3 has 12 residues.

The CDR3: CASSFFSVNTGELFF. For the CDR3, the DNA is TGTGCCAGCAGCTTTTTCTCTGTGAACACCGGGGAGCTGTTTTTT. V gene TRBV5-6 combines with J gene TRBJ2-2; D is unclear. The CDR3 consists of 15 residues. V shed 2 bases and J shed 1 base, with 9 bases lying between them. Germline CDR1 and CDR2: SGHDT and YYEEEE.

The J gene is TRBJ2-2, the V gene TRBV2; D may be TRBD2 (5 bases). CDR1 and CDR2 (germline): SNHLY, FYNNEI. The V end was cut by 7 bases, the J end by 8 bases, with 20 bases between. CDR3 length: 15 residues. For the CDR3, the DNA is TGTGCCAGCATTAACCCCGGGGTTCGGACTGGGGAGCTGTTTTTT. Protein product: CASINPGVRTGELFF.

The CDR3 bases are TGTGCCTGGACAGGGGCTAATGGAAACACCATATATTTT. Amino acid sequence: CAWTGANGNTIYF. The chain joins TRBV30 to TRBJ1-3, with D perhaps matching TRBD1 (6 bases). The V and J ends lost 4 bases and 3 bases respectively, with 10 bases between them. The CDR3 loop spans 13 amino acids. Germline V gives CDR1 GTSNPN, CDR2 SVGIG (reference sequence).